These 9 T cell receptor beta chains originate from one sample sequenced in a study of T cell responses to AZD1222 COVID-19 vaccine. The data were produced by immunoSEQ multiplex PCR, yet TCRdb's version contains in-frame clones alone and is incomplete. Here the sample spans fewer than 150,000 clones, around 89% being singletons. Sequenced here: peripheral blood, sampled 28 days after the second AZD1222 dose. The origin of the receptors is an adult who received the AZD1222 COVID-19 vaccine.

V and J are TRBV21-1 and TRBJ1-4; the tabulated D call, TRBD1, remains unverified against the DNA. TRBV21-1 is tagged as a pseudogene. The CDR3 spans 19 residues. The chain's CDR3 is CFRRKGTGRGLATNEKLFF. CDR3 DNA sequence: TGTTTCAGGAGGAAAGGGACAGGGCGAGGGTTAGCAACTAATGAAAAACTGTTTTTT.

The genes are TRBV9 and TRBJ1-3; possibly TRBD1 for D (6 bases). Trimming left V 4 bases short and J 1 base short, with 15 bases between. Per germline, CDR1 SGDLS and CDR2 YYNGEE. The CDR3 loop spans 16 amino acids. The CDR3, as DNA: TGTGCCAGCAGCCCTGGCTGGGGGGCGTCTGGAAACACCATATATTTT. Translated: CASSPGWGASGNTIYF.

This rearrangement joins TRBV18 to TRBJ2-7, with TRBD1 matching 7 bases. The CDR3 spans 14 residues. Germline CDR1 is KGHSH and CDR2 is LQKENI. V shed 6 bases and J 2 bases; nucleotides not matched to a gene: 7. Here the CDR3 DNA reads TGTGCCAGCTCCCGCCTACAGGGGCCCTACGAGCAGTACTTC. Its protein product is CASSRLQGPYEQYF.

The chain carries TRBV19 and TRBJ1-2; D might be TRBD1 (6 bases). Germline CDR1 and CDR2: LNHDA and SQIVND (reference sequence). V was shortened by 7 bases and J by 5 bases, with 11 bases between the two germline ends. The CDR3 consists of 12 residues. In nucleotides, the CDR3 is TGTGCCAGTACGATGGACAGATATGGCTACACCTTC. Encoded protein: CASTMDRYGYTF.

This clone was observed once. CDR3 nucleotide sequence: TGTGCCAGCAGCCTCCTGGGGGATGAAAAACTGTTTTTT. The encoded protein is CASSLLGDEKLFF. The chain has TRBV11-3 and TRBJ1-4, with TRBD1 as a possible D gene (5 bases). Germline CDR1 SGHNT, CDR2 YENEEA. Between the trimmed V and J ends, which lost 5 bases and 6 bases, there was a span of 10 bases. This CDR3 has 13 residues.

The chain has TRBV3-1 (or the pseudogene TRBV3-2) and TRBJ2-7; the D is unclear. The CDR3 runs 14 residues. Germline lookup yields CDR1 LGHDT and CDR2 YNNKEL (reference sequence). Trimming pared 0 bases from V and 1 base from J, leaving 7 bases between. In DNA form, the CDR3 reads TGTGCCAGCAGCCAAGACCCCAATTCCTACGAGCAGTACTTC. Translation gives CASSQDPNSYEQYF.

The CDR3 reads CASSYQGTVANYGYTF. DNA of the CDR3: TGTGCCAGCAGTTACCAGGGGACGGTCGCAAACTATGGCTACACCTTC. V gene TRBV6-5 combines with J gene TRBJ1-2, with D possibly TRBD1 on 6 matching bases. Germline values: CDR1 MNHEY, CDR2 SVGAGI. Trimming pared 2 bases from V and 2 bases from J, leaving 15 bases between. The CDR3 has 16 residues.

The CDR3 DNA is TGTGCCAGCAGTTTGGAGTTTAGGGGGGACACTGAAGCTTTCTTT. Translation gives CASSLEFRGDTEAFF. The V call is TRBV28, the J call TRBJ1-1; D may be TRBD1 (6 bases). Germline assignment: CDR1 MDHEN and CDR2 SYDVKM. Deletions cut 3 bases from V and 3 bases from J, with 14 bases between. CDR3 length: 15 residues.

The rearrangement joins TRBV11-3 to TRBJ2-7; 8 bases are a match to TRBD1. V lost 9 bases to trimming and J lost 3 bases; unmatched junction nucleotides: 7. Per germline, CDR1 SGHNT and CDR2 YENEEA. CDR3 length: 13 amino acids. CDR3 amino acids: CASTDRGLYEQYF. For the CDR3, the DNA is TGTGCCAGTACCGACAGGGGACTCTACGAGCAGTACTTC.